The 10 T cell receptor beta chains reported below all come from one sample, sequenced in a study of blood T cell repertoires in COVID-19. Clones were read by immunoSEQ multiplex PCR, and TCRdb kept only the in-frame ones, dropping some. The data hold 15,000 to 20,000 clones, with approximately 91% observed a single time. Sequenced material: peripheral blood. These receptors were taken from a human donor in a cohort sampled during active COVID-19.

The chain uses TRBV19 and TRBJ1-3; possible D gene TRBD1, 6 bases. Trimming removed 4 bases at V and 0 bases at J, with 13 bases between. Germline CDR1 LNHDA, CDR2 SQIVND (reference sequence). The CDR3 consists of 16 residues. CDR3 amino acids: CASSTGGQVSGNTIYF. In DNA, the CDR3 is TGTGCCAGTAGTACGGGGGGACAAGTCTCTGGAAACACCATATATTTT.

In its sample, this clone was seen once. This rearrangement joins TRBV18 to TRBJ2-1; 8 bases are a match to TRBD1. CDR1 is KGHSH, CDR2 LQKENI, per germline. The junction had 11 bases not matched to a gene; V was cut back by 6 bases and J by 4 bases. This CDR3 region has 16 residues. The CDR3 bases are TGTGCCAGCTCCCTAGACAGGGGAAACGGATACAATGAGCAGTTCTTC. Protein sequence: CASSLDRGNGYNEQFF.

V gene TRBV4-2 combines with J gene TRBJ2-4; the D is unclear. Germline values: CDR1 LGHNA, CDR2 YNFKEQ. The CDR3 is 18 residues long. Between the trimmed V and J ends, which lost 0 bases and 1 base, there was a span of 16 bases. This CDR3 reads CASSQDSSVRWAKNIQYF. CDR3 DNA sequence: TGTGCCAGCAGCCAAGATAGTTCTGTACGGTGGGCCAAAAACATTCAGTACTTC.

The rearrangement uses TRBV5-1 and TRBJ2-1; a weak D match, TRBD1 (6 bases). The length of the CDR3 is 16 residues. Germline-derived CDR1 and CDR2 are SGHRS and YFSETQ. Deletions cut 0 bases from V and 5 bases from J, with 15 bases between. The CDR3 region has the DNA TGCGCCAGCAGCTTGGACCCAGGGGACCGGCACAATGAGCAGTTCTTC. Amino acid sequence: CASSLDPGDRHNEQFF.

The rearrangement joins TRBV28 to TRBJ2-7; TRBD2 aligns across 12 bases. CDR1 and CDR2 from the germline V gene are MDHEN and SYDVKM. The CDR3 totals 18 residues. The J segment lost 4 bases and the V segment lost 6 bases, leaving 16 bases of the junction unmatched. In DNA form, the CDR3 reads TGTGCCAGCAGCGCACGCTGGTCTAGCGGGAGGGCCGGGTACGAGCAGTACTTC. Residues: CASSARWSSGRAGYEQYF.

The chain recombines TRBV10-2 with TRBJ2-7; 11 bases map to TRBD2. With 6 bases clipped from V and 0 bases from J, the junction kept 7 bases outside the gene matches. CDR1 and CDR2 from the germline V gene are WSHSY and SAAADI. This CDR3 is built from 16 residues. CDR3 residues: CASRLAGGPSSYEQYF. The DNA of the CDR3 is TGCGCCAGCAGGCTAGCGGGGGGACCAAGCTCCTACGAGCAGTACTTC.

The genes are TRBV30 and TRBJ2-7, with 7 bases lining up with TRBD2. V was clipped by 0 bases and J by 0 bases; unmatched bases: 14. The CDR3 has 18 residues. Germline assignment: CDR1 GTSNPN and CDR2 SVGIG (reference sequence). The CDR3 region is CAWSVSRRGLAVSYEQYF. The CDR3 DNA reads TGTGCCTGGAGTGTAAGTCGTCGAGGGCTAGCGGTCTCCTACGAGCAGTACTTC.

This chain uses TRBV7-8 with TRBJ1-1; D ambiguous. CDR3 length: 15 amino acids. CDR1 and CDR2 (germline): SGHVS, FQNEAQ. Trimming took off 5 bases at V and 1 base at J, with 14 bases between the two ends. This CDR3 is CASSAGAAENTEAFF. CDR3 in DNA: TGTGCCAGCAGCGCGGGCGCGGCAGAGAACACTGAAGCTTTCTTT.

The rearrangement uses TRBV11-2 and TRBJ2-2; 9 bases map to TRBD2. V was clipped by 3 bases and J by 6 bases; unmatched bases: 5. Germline-derived CDR1 and CDR2 are SGHAT and FQNNGV. The CDR3 has 15 amino acids. The DNA of the CDR3 is TGTGCCAGCAGCTTCGGCGGGGGGGACTCCGGGGAGCTGTTTTTT. Translating gives CASSFGGGDSGELFF.

The sample holds one count of this clone. CDR3 in DNA: TGTGCTAGTGGTAGCGGGACAGGGCAGAACACTGAAGCTTTCTTT. The encoded protein is CASGSGTGQNTEAFF. The V gene is TRBV12-5, the J gene TRBJ1-1; 9 nucleotides line up with TRBD1. This CDR3 contains 15 residues. With V trimmed by 5 bases and J by 1 base, 5 bases remained unmatched. CDR1 LGHNT and CDR2 FRNRAP come from the germline V gene.